Below, 32 T cell receptor beta chains from the same sample are listed, as sequenced in a study of OX40 agonist ivuxolimab in advanced cancers. Sequencing used immunoSEQ multiplex PCR; TCRdb keeps in-frame clones, though not all of them. The table lists 50,000 to 75,000 clones, more than 75% of them singletons. Sequencing was performed on CD4+ or CD8+ T cells sorted from blood, taken in a trial of the OX40 agonist ivuxolimab. These receptors were taken from an adult with an advanced solid tumor such as melanoma, head and neck, liver or kidney cancer.

V is TRBV19 and J is TRBJ1-6; D is undetermined. Germline CDR1 and CDR2: LNHDA and SQIVND (reference sequence). The V gene lost 6 bases and the J gene lost 9 bases, with 15 bases spanning the gap. CDR3 length: 14 residues. The CDR3 sequence is CASSLEIELSPLHF. The CDR3 nucleotides are TGTGCCAGTAGCCTAGAGATTGAGCTTTCACCCCTCCACTTT.

V and J are TRBV14 and TRBJ1-2, with unresolved D. Germline CDR1 is SGHDN and CDR2 is FVKESK. The CDR3 contains 11 residues. The V and J ends lost 1 base and 7 bases respectively, with 4 bases between them. This CDR3 reads CASSQGLGYTF. The DNA of the CDR3 is TGTGCCAGCAGCCAAGGTCTTGGCTACACCTTC.

This chain connects TRBV10-3 to TRBJ2-1; D is unresolved. CDR3 length: 12 residues. Germline V gives CDR1 ENHRY, CDR2 SYGVKD. Trimming stripped 2 bases from V and 10 bases from J, with 9 bases between. The CDR3 nucleotides read TGTGCCATCAGTGAGCCCGACCGAGAGCAGTTCTTC. Protein sequence: CAISEPDREQFF.

The chain has TRBV2 and TRBJ2-5, with 7 nucleotides matching TRBD1. Near its end, the DNA agrees better with TRBJ2-7, so the J call may be wrong. Germline CDR1 reads SNHLY; CDR2 reads FYNNEI. The CDR3 sequence is 15 residues long. The CDR3 nucleotides read TGTGCCAGCAGGACGTACAGGGGATCCCACTACGAGCAGTACTTC. Translated: CASRTYRGSHYEQYF.

The rearrangement uses TRBV27 and TRBJ2-3; D is ambiguous. CDR3 length equals 13 residues. Trimming stripped 6 bases from V and 6 bases from J, with 13 bases between. Germline CDR1 MNHEY, CDR2 SMNVEV (reference sequence). The CDR3 DNA reads as TGTGCCAGCAGGCAGTGGAATACTGATACGCAGTATTTT. It is translated as CASRQWNTDTQYF.

The chain employs TRBV7-3 and TRBJ2-3; the D gene is possibly TRBD2 (6 bases). The germline CDR1 and CDR2 sequences are SGHTA and FQGTGA. Trimming left V 8 bases short and J 0 bases short, with 6 bases between. The CDR3 is 12 residues long. CDR3 residues: CASGTSTDTQYF. Here the CDR3 DNA reads TGTGCCAGCGGGACTAGCACAGATACGCAGTATTTT.

The chain joins TRBV5-1 to TRBJ1-2; D is possibly TRBD1 (5 bases). CDR3 length: 13 amino acids. The germline gives CDR1 SGHRS, CDR2 YFSETQ. V was trimmed by 0 bases and J by 7 bases, leaving 10 bases between them. CDR3 nucleotides: TGCGCCAGCAGCTTGGGGTTAGGGGCTGGCTACACCTTC. Residues: CASSLGLGAGYTF.

The chain joins TRBV19 to TRBJ2-3; no definite D call. This CDR3 is built from 16 residues. Germline V CDR1 and CDR2: LNHDA, SQIVND (reference sequence). Trimming shortened V by 4 bases and J by 2 bases, and 16 bases separated the two germline ends. The CDR3 coding sequence is TGTGCCAGTAGTACCTCCAGTCCCCTACTCACAGATACGCAGTATTTT. It is translated as CASSTSSPLLTDTQYF.

The chain combines TRBV11-2 with TRBJ2-1; 8 bases agree with TRBD1. The CDR3 totals 16 residues. Losses at the gene ends were 4 bases for V and 2 bases for J; bases not matched to a gene: 7. Germline V CDR1 and CDR2: SGHAT, FQNNGV. The CDR3 DNA reads as TGTGCCAGCAGCTCACGCAGGGGGCGCCCCTACAATGAGCAGTTCTTC. As protein: CASSSRRGRPYNEQFF.

The chain combines TRBV13 with TRBJ2-2; 7 nucleotides line up with TRBD2. This CDR3 has 15 amino acids. Germline V gene lookup returns CDR1 PRHDT and CDR2 FYEKMQ (reference sequence). V shed 1 base, J shed 3 bases, and the junction held 2 bases outside the gene matches. CDR3 bases: TGTGCCAGCAGCTTAGCGGGGGGATACACCGGGGAGCTGTTTTTT. This encodes CASSLAGGYTGELFF.

The chain carries TRBV18 and TRBJ2-1, with a tentative D call TRBD1 (6 bases). Germline V gives CDR1 KGHSH, CDR2 LQKENI. V lost 3 bases and J 5 bases, leaving 14 bases between the germline ends. This CDR3 contains 15 residues. This CDR3 is CASSPQDSPNNEQFF. DNA of the CDR3: TGTGCCAGCTCACCCCAGGACAGCCCCAACAATGAGCAGTTCTTC.

The chain joins TRBV7-2 to TRBJ2-1, with D possibly being TRBD2 (6 bases). The CDR3 runs to 14 residues. Germline assignment: CDR1 SGHTA and CDR2 FQGNSA. Trimming pared 5 bases from V and 5 bases from J, leaving 13 bases between. CDR3 region: CASSVGTGHNEQFF. As DNA, the CDR3 is TGTGCCAGCAGCGTCGGGACTGGTCACAATGAGCAGTTCTTC.

This chain's CDR3 is CASSLTGNTGELFF. The CDR3 DNA reads as TGTGCCAGCAGCTTGACAGGGAACACCGGGGAGCTGTTTTTT. J is TRBJ2-2 and V is TRBV5-8; a weak D match, TRBD1 (5 bases). The CDR3 is 14 amino acids. Germline loops: CDR1 SGHTS, CDR2 YDEGEE. Trimming left V 1 base short and J 1 base short, with 5 bases between.

The rearrangement uses TRBV7-9 and TRBJ1-3; a possible D gene is TRBD1 (6 bases). The germline CDR1 and CDR2 sequences are SEHNR and FQNEAQ (reference sequence). This CDR3 has 15 amino acids. V lost 4 bases to trimming and J lost 14 bases, with 24 bases between them. CDR3 residues: CASSSGSARGTHLYF. CDR3 nucleotides: TGTGCCAGCAGCTCGGGCTCGGCTAGGGGGACCCATTTATATTTT.

The chain has TRBV29-1 and TRBJ2-3, with 9 bases aligning to TRBD1. The CDR3 sequence is 13 residues long. The junction had 6 bases not matched to a gene; V was cut back by 7 bases and J by 4 bases. Germline V gene sequence: CDR1 SQVTM, CDR2 ANQGSEA. CDR3 nucleotide sequence: TGCAGCGCCTGGGACAGGGACGCAGATACGCAGTATTTT. Translating gives CSAWDRDADTQYF.

This chain joins TRBV5-1 and TRBJ1-2; maybe TRBD1 (5 bases). Germline V gives CDR1 SGHRS, CDR2 YFSETQ. CDR3 length equals 14 residues. Trimming removed 4 bases from V and 6 bases from J, with 16 bases in between. This CDR3 reads CASSEGTVGNGYTF. The CDR3 coding sequence is TGCGCCAGCAGCGAAGGGACCGTCGGGAATGGCTACACCTTC.

The genes are TRBV5-1 and TRBJ2-1; 7 bases fit TRBD2. This CDR3 has 18 residues. With 4 bases clipped from V and 0 bases from J, the junction kept 13 bases outside the gene matches. Looked up from germline, CDR1 is SGHRS and CDR2 is YFSETQ. CDR3 sequence reads: CASSLRSGTTFSYNEQFF. CDR3 in DNA: TGCGCCAGCAGCCTACGATCCGGGACTACCTTCTCCTACAATGAGCAGTTCTTC.

CDR3 coding DNA: TGTGCCAGTAAAAGTAGCGGGGACAATGAGCAGTTCTTC. Its translation: CASKSSGDNEQFF. This chain joins TRBV19 and TRBJ2-1; 8 nucleotides agree with TRBD2. CDR3 size: 13 residues. The junction had 4 bases not matched to a gene; V was cut back by 7 bases and J by 5 bases. CDR1 LNHDA and CDR2 SQIVND come from the germline V gene (reference sequence).

This clone showed up just once. The V gene is TRBV18, the J gene TRBJ1-4, with 8 bases aligning to TRBD1. The CDR3 is made up of 19 amino acids. Trimming took 3 bases from V and 4 from J; bases not matched to a gene: 16. The germline CDR1 and CDR2 sequences are KGHSH and LQKENI. Here the CDR3 DNA reads TGTGCCAGCTCACCCCAAGGACAGGGCTTACTTCCCATTAATGAAAAACTGTTTTTT. Protein product: CASSPQGQGLLPINEKLFF.

V usage is TRBV7-8 and J usage is TRBJ1-2, with a weak D call TRBD1 (5 bases). The CDR3 runs 13 residues. Trimming removed 5 bases at V and 6 bases at J, with 13 bases between. Germline assignment: CDR1 SGHVS and CDR2 FQNEAQ. This chain's CDR3 is CASSLREVDGYTF. The CDR3, as DNA: TGTGCCAGCAGCCTCAGGGAGGTTGATGGCTACACCTTC.

The J gene is TRBJ1-5, the V gene TRBV18; 8 nucleotides agree with TRBD1. Germline trimming cut 4 bases from V and 6 bases from J; bases unmatched to any gene: 8. The CDR3 is made up of 15 amino acids. Germline V lookup: CDR1 KGHSH, CDR2 LQKENI. Here the CDR3 reads CASSLARGLGQPQHF. Written as DNA, the CDR3 is TGTGCCAGCTCACTGGCCAGGGGGCTAGGTCAGCCCCAGCATTTT.

The chain combines TRBV5-1 with TRBJ2-5; 9 nucleotides align to TRBD2. The junction had 5 bases not matched to a gene; V was cut back by 1 base and J by 1 base. This CDR3 region has 16 residues. Germline CDR1 reads SGHRS; CDR2 reads YFSETQ. The CDR3 nucleotides are TGCGCCAGCAGCTTGAGGGCGGGGGGGCCCCAAGAGACCCAGTACTTC. Amino acids: CASSLRAGGPQETQYF.

The chain combines TRBV7-2 with TRBJ1-5, with a weak D call TRBD1 (6 bases). Per germline, CDR1 SGHTA and CDR2 FQGNSA. Trimming pared 5 bases from V and 6 bases from J, leaving 17 bases between. This CDR3 has 15 residues. CDR3 protein: CASSHERGIGQPQHF. The CDR3 region has the DNA TGTGCCAGCAGCCACGAGAGGGGGATCGGTCAGCCCCAGCATTTT.

This clone came up a few times. The genes are TRBV9 and TRBJ1-6; D gene ambiguous. The V gene lost 3 bases and the J gene lost 9 bases, with 7 bases spanning the gap. There are 12 residues in the CDR3. Germline V CDR1 and CDR2: SGDLS, YYNGEE. DNA of the CDR3: TGTGCCAGCAGCGCGGACCTTTCACCCCTCCACTTT. It yields the protein CASSADLSPLHF. Complete variable domain (other parts from reference TRBV9 and TRBJ1-6): DSGVTQTPKHLITATGQRVTLRCSPRSGDLSVYWYQQSLDQGLQFLIQYYNGEERAKGNILERFSAQQFPDLHSELNLSSLELGDSALYFCASSADLSPLHFGNGTRLTVT.

CDR3 DNA: TGTGCCAGCAGCTTGGGGGGGGCTGGGGCCAACGTCCTGACTTTC. This sequence encodes CASSLGGAGANVLTF. V usage is TRBV5-4 and J usage is TRBJ2-6; D perhaps matches TRBD2 (6 bases). Germline lookup yields CDR1 SGHNT and CDR2 YYREEE (reference sequence). CDR3 length equals 15 residues. The germline V and J ends were trimmed by 0 bases and 2 bases, with 6 bases remaining between them.

The J gene is TRBJ1-1, the V gene TRBV6-5; 7 positions agree with TRBD1. The CDR3 covers 12 residues. V was clipped by 7 bases and J by 5 bases; unmatched bases: 4. The V gene's germline CDR1 is MNHEY and CDR2 SVGAGI. For the CDR3, the DNA is TGTGCCAGCAACAACAGGGGAACTGAAGCTTTCTTT. Translating it yields CASNNRGTEAFF.

The V gene is TRBV19, the J gene TRBJ2-3; 7 nucleotides align to TRBD1. Germline CDR1 LNHDA, CDR2 SQIVND (reference sequence). The CDR3 has 16 residues. The V gene end was trimmed by 1 base and the J gene end by 3 bases; junction bases not matched to a gene: 7. In DNA, the CDR3 is TGTGCCAGTAGTATAGGAGGCAGGGGGATGACAGATACGCAGTATTTT. As protein: CASSIGGRGMTDTQYF.

The V call is TRBV19, the J call TRBJ2-5; 10 bases are shared with TRBD1. V lost 6 bases and J lost 2; bases outside the gene matches: 3. This CDR3 spans 14 amino acids. Germline assignment: CDR1 LNHDA and CDR2 SQIVND (reference sequence). CDR3 sequence: CASSRDRGQETQYF. CDR3 nucleotides: TGTGCCAGTAGCCGGGACAGGGGTCAAGAGACCCAGTACTTC.

The chain recombines TRBV7-2 with TRBJ2-7, with TRBD2 identical over 8 bases. This CDR3 comprises 15 residues. CDR1 and CDR2 from the germline V gene are SGHTA and FQGNSA. Trimming took 7 bases from V and 6 from J; bases not matched to a gene: 14. The CDR3 sequence: CASTPGSGGRSEQYF. As DNA, the CDR3 is TGTGCCAGCACTCCGGGGAGCGGGGGCAGAAGCGAGCAGTACTTC.

This rearrangement joins TRBV5-4 to TRBJ1-2, with a possible D match to TRBD1 (6 bases). The germline gives CDR1 SGHNT, CDR2 YYREEE (reference sequence). Trimming took 4 bases from V and 2 from J, leaving 9 bases between them. The CDR3 is made up of 13 amino acids. The CDR3 DNA reads TGTGCCAGCAGCAGCGGACAGAACTATGGCTACACCTTC. Amino acid sequence: CASSSGQNYGYTF.

This rearrangement joins TRBV19 to TRBJ2-4, with D perhaps TRBD2 (5 bases). CDR1 is LNHDA and CDR2 is SQIVND in the germline V gene (reference sequence). With 3 bases removed from V and 7 bases from J, the gap between germline ends came to 13 bases. The CDR3 extends over 14 amino acids. CDR3 nucleotides: TGTGCCAGTAGTATGGTGGGTACGGGGAACATTCAGTACTTC. Amino acid sequence: CASSMVGTGNIQYF.

This clone turned up a few times. The V gene is TRBV7-9, the J gene TRBJ1-1, with TRBD1 matching over 8 bases. V lost 6 bases to trimming and J lost 2 bases; unmatched junction nucleotides: 5. The CDR3 runs 14 residues. Germline CDR1 and CDR2: SEHNR and FQNEAQ (reference sequence). CDR3 bases: TGTGCCAGCAGAACTGACAGGGGAAACACTGAAGCTTTCTTT. This encodes CASRTDRGNTEAFF.